A single sample is the source of the 26 T cell receptor beta chains below, sequenced in a study of blood T cell repertoires in COVID-19. Libraries were prepared by immunoSEQ multiplex PCR; TCRdb keeps only in-frame clonotypes and omits some of them. The table includes roughly 130,000 clones, less than 90% detected once. Specimen: PBMCs or T cells enriched from blood (not recorded which). The source of these receptors is a woman aged 30 to 39 who had recovered from COVID-19.

The chain links TRBV7-8 to TRBJ2-1; 13 positions agree with TRBD2. Trimming at V came to 4 bases and at J to 8 bases, leaving 8 bases not matched to a gene. The length of the CDR3 is 16 residues. Germline V gene sequence: CDR1 SGHVS, CDR2 FQNEAQ. This CDR3 reads CASSSPRLAGGHEQFF. In DNA, the CDR3 is TGTGCCAGCAGCTCCCCAAGACTAGCGGGAGGTCATGAGCAGTTCTTC. The full variable domain, with the rest looked up from reference TRBV7-8 and TRBJ2-1, is GAGVSQSPRYKVAKRGQDVALRCDPISGHVSLFWYQQALGQGPEFLTYFQNEAQLDKSGLPSDRFFAERPEGSVSTLKIQRTQQEDSAVYLCASSSPRLAGGHEQFFGPGTRLTVL.

The V gene is TRBV10-3, the J gene TRBJ2-7; 13 bases fit TRBD2. The V segment lost 1 base and the J segment 4 bases; nucleotides outside the gene matches: 4. Germline assignment: CDR1 ENHRY and CDR2 SYGVKD. This CDR3 has 16 amino acids. CDR3 DNA: TGTGCCATCAGTGAGTGGGGACTAGCGGGACTGTACGAGCAGTACTTC. Translation gives CAISEWGLAGLYEQYF.

The genes are TRBV24-1 and TRBJ2-5, with 7 nucleotides matching TRBD1. The length of the CDR3 is 14 residues. Germline loops: CDR1 KGHDR, CDR2 SFDVKD. Losses at the gene ends were 4 bases for V and 3 bases for J; bases not matched to a gene: 4. The CDR3 DNA is TGTGCCACCAGTGAATTCGGGACAGAAGAGACCCAGTACTTC. It codes for CATSEFGTEETQYF.

A single count supports this clone. The chain carries TRBV24-1 and TRBJ1-3; D not resolved. CDR3 length equals 15 residues. V was cut by 5 bases and J by 0 bases, with 10 bases left in between. Germline CDR1 KGHDR, CDR2 SFDVKD. CDR3 region: CATSAQHSSGNTIYF. CDR3 bases: TGTGCCACCAGTGCCCAACATTCCTCTGGAAACACCATATATTTT.

The V and J genes are TRBV6-5 and TRBJ2-1, with no clear D. Trimming stripped 0 bases from V and 0 bases from J, with 9 bases between. This CDR3 spans 16 amino acids. The V gene's germline CDR1 is MNHEY and CDR2 SVGAGI. The CDR3 region has the DNA TGTGCCAGCAGTTACTCGCCAGGAATCTCCTACAATGAGCAGTTCTTC. Its translation is CASSYSPGISYNEQFF.

The V and J genes are TRBV9 and TRBJ1-6; 7 bases are shared with TRBD1. Germline V lookup: CDR1 SGDLS, CDR2 YYNGEE. The CDR3 spans 14 residues. Losses at the gene ends were 2 bases for V and 6 bases for J; bases not matched to a gene: 2. CDR3 sequence (DNA): TGTGCCAGCAGCGTGGGGACAGCTAATTCACCCCTCCACTTT. It is translated as CASSVGTANSPLHF. Full variable domain (outside the CDR3, taken from reference TRBV9 and TRBJ1-6): DSGVTQTPKHLITATGQRVTLRCSPRSGDLSVYWYQQSLDQGLQFLIQYYNGEERAKGNILERFSAQQFPDLHSELNLSSLELGDSALYFCASSVGTANSPLHFGNGTRLTVT.

V and J are TRBV25-1 and TRBJ2-1; TRBD2 matches at 9 bases. Germline-derived CDR1 and CDR2 are MGHDK and SYGVNS. This CDR3 region has 16 residues. J gave up 6 bases and V 6 bases, and 12 bases lay outside the gene matches. The CDR3 DNA follows: TGTGCCAGCAGGGAAACTAGCGGGCCCTGGGGCAATGAGCAGTTCTTC. Translating it yields CASRETSGPWGNEQFF.

This clone was counted once. V usage is TRBV20-1 and J usage is TRBJ2-7, with D unclear. CDR1 is DFQATT and CDR2 is SNEGSKA in the germline V gene (reference sequence). This CDR3 has 10 amino acids. V was shortened by 3 bases and J by 7 bases, with 7 bases between the two germline ends. The CDR3 loop is CSASVREQYF. DNA of the CDR3: TGCAGTGCTAGTGTGAGGGAGCAGTACTTC.

The chain uses TRBV6-5 and TRBJ1-3, with D perhaps matching TRBD1 (6 bases). Germline V gene data show CDR1 as MNHEY and CDR2 as SVGAGI. The CDR3 covers 15 residues. V dropped 8 bases and J dropped 2 bases, with 16 bases sitting between them. CDR3: CASDLGQSAGNTIYF. As DNA, the CDR3 is TGTGCCAGCGACCTCGGACAGTCCGCTGGAAACACCATATATTTT.

This clone was picked up a small number of times. J is TRBJ1-1 and V is TRBV15; D might be TRBD1 (5 bases). The CDR3 runs 17 residues. V shed 5 bases and J shed 4 bases, with 23 bases lying between them. The V gene's germline CDR1 is LNHNV and CDR2 YYDKDF (reference sequence). The CDR3 nucleotides are TGTGCCACCAGCCTAACCGGGCGGACAAGCCGAGGCACTGAAGCTTTCTTT. Its protein product is CATSLTGRTSRGTEAFF.

The V call is TRBV7-9, the J call TRBJ1-3; 8 nucleotides agree with TRBD1. Trimming at V came to 3 bases and at J to 4 bases, leaving 2 bases not matched to a gene. From germline, CDR1 is SEHNR and CDR2 FQNEAQ (reference sequence). This CDR3 has 14 residues. Written as DNA, the CDR3 is TGTGCCAGCAGCTTCAGGGGGCGAGGAAACACCATATATTTT. Encoded protein: CASSFRGRGNTIYF.

The CDR3, as DNA: TGCAGTGCTAGTACTAGCGGGAGGGCCCTTGAGCAGTTCTTC. It is translated as CSASTSGRALEQFF. V and J are TRBV20-1 and TRBJ2-1, with 13 bases that match TRBD2. V lost 3 bases to trimming and J lost 9 bases; unmatched junction nucleotides: 5. This CDR3 has 14 amino acids. Germline V CDR1 and CDR2: DFQATT, SNEGSKA (reference sequence).

The chain is built from TRBV19 and TRBJ1-2, with 7 bases identical to TRBD1. The CDR3 runs to 15 residues. Germline V lookup: CDR1 LNHDA, CDR2 SQIVND (reference sequence). The V gene end was trimmed by 3 bases and the J gene end by 2 bases; junction bases not matched to a gene: 6. CDR3 protein: CASSILPGGNYGYTF. In DNA, the CDR3 is TGTGCCAGTAGTATTCTTCCAGGGGGAAACTATGGCTACACCTTC.

This chain links TRBV4-3 with TRBJ1-6; D gene uncertain. Trimming removed 1 base at V and 6 bases at J, with 10 bases between. Germline V gene lookup returns CDR1 LGHNA and CDR2 YSLEER. The CDR3 is made up of 15 amino acids. As DNA, the CDR3 is TGCGCCAGCAGCCAAGTAGGAGACCTTAATTCACCCCTCCACTTT. This translates into CASSQVGDLNSPLHF.

The genes are TRBV10-3 and TRBJ1-1, with a possible D match to TRBD1 (6 bases). The V gene's germline CDR1 is ENHRY and CDR2 SYGVKD. Trimming removed 8 bases at V and 1 base at J, with 14 bases between. The CDR3 has 14 residues. The CDR3 loop reads CAIEPGGANTEAFF. CDR3 DNA: TGTGCCATCGAGCCGGGGGGGGCGAACACTGAAGCTTTCTTT.

This clone qualifies as medium-sized. V and J are TRBV28 and TRBJ1-1; a possible D gene is TRBD1 (6 bases). Germline values: CDR1 MDHEN, CDR2 SYDVKM. The CDR3 has 15 amino acids. The V gene lost 5 bases and the J gene lost 7 bases, with 20 bases spanning the gap. The CDR3 DNA reads as TGTGCCAGCAGTCCCCCGGGGGGGGCCAGTGATGAAGCTTTCTTT. Protein: CASSPPGGASDEAFF. Filled out from reference TRBV28 and TRBJ1-1, the complete variable domain reads DVKVTQSSRYLVKRTGEKVFLECVQDMDHENMFWYRQDPGLGLRLIYFSYDVKMKEKGDIPEGYSVSREKKERFSLILESASTNQTSMYLCASSPPGGASDEAFFGQGTRLTVV.

V gene TRBV28 combines with J gene TRBJ2-7; 8 positions match TRBD1. The V segment lost 9 bases and the J segment 4 bases; nucleotides outside the gene matches: 8. Germline values: CDR1 MDHEN, CDR2 SYDVKM. This CDR3 is 13 amino acids long. The CDR3 DNA sequence: TGTGCCAGTTCAGACAGGGGTTTATACGAGCAGTACTTC. It encodes CASSDRGLYEQYF. The entire variable domain, with the rest obtained from reference TRBV28 and TRBJ2-7, is as follows: DVKVTQSSRYLVKRTGEKVFLECVQDMDHENMFWYRQDPGLGLRLIYFSYDVKMKEKGDIPEGYSVSREKKERFSLILESASTNQTSMYLCASSDRGLYEQYFGPGTRLTVT.

The table lists this clone with a few counts. The chain couples TRBV4-3 to TRBJ2-7; D call uncertain. With 0 bases removed from V and 1 base from J, the gap between germline ends came to 10 bases. The length of the CDR3 is 15 residues. Germline CDR1 is LGHNA and CDR2 is YSLEER. The CDR3 here is CASSQEFGYSYEQYF. For the CDR3, the DNA is TGCGCCAGCAGCCAAGAGTTCGGGTATTCCTACGAGCAGTACTTC.

V is TRBV4-2 and J is TRBJ2-1, with TRBD1 as a possible D gene (5 bases). There are 16 residues in the CDR3. The germline V gene encodes CDR1 LGHNA and CDR2 YNFKEQ. The V end lost 0 bases, the J end lost 9 bases, and 18 bases lay between the germline ends. CDR3 in amino acids: CASSQERAQGPGEQFF. For the CDR3, the DNA is TGTGCCAGCAGCCAAGAAAGAGCGCAGGGTCCGGGTGAGCAGTTCTTC.

This clone was found once. The V and J genes are TRBV19 and TRBJ2-2; 7 bases match TRBD2. Germline V gives CDR1 LNHDA, CDR2 SQIVND (reference sequence). V gave up 5 bases and J gave up 2 bases; unmatched junction bases: 11. The CDR3 totals 17 residues. In DNA form, the CDR3 reads TGTGCCAGTAGTCGCGGGGCGGGAGATCTTAACACCGGGGAGCTGTTTTTT. Its protein is CASSRGAGDLNTGELFF.

This chain joins TRBV27 and TRBJ2-3; TRBD2 aligns across 12 bases. V lost 6 bases and J lost 5; bases outside the gene matches: 12. This CDR3 contains 17 residues. CDR1 and CDR2 from the germline V gene are MNHEY and SMNVEV (reference sequence). CDR3 sequence reads: CASSPYLAGGPGDTQYF. DNA for the CDR3: TGTGCCAGCAGCCCATACCTAGCGGGAGGGCCGGGAGATACGCAGTATTTT.

V usage is TRBV4-3 and J usage is TRBJ1-2, with D possibly being TRBD1 (6 bases). This CDR3 has 19 residues. Germline V gives CDR1 LGHNA, CDR2 YSLEER. The ends were cut back, 0 bases at V and 4 bases at J, with 24 bases in the middle. CDR3 in amino acids: CASSQERVLIGGESYGYTF. The CDR3, as DNA: TGCGCCAGCAGCCAAGAAAGGGTCCTGATTGGGGGCGAGAGCTATGGCTACACCTTC.

The chain carries TRBV24-1 and TRBJ1-5; 8 nucleotides agree with TRBD1. With 4 bases clipped from V and 2 bases from J, the junction kept 3 bases outside the gene matches. The CDR3 length is 15 residues. The germline V gene encodes CDR1 KGHDR and CDR2 SFDVKD. The CDR3 loop reads CATSDRTGRNQPQHF. CDR3 in DNA: TGTGCCACCAGTGACAGGACAGGGCGCAATCAGCCCCAGCATTTT.

This chain's CDR3 is CASSFHREDSPLHF. The DNA for the CDR3 is TGCGCCAGCAGTTTTCACAGGGAAGATTCACCCCTCCACTTT. V gene TRBV4-1 combines with J gene TRBJ1-6, with D perhaps matching TRBD1 (6 bases). V lost 6 bases and J 8 bases, leaving 14 bases between the germline ends. Germline V CDR1 and CDR2: MGHRA, YSYEKL. The CDR3 loop spans 14 amino acids.

The gene calls are TRBV4-2 and TRBJ1-5; no clear D gene. V was trimmed by 0 bases and J by 2 bases, leaving 2 bases between them. CDR3 length: 13 residues. CDR1 is LGHNA, CDR2 YNFKEQ, per germline. The CDR3 DNA follows: TGTGCCAGCAGCCAAGACGGCAATCAGCCCCAGCATTTT. Translated, it gives CASSQDGNQPQHF.

This clone was detected many times. The genes are TRBV19 and TRBJ2-2; possible D gene TRBD2, 6 bases. The CDR3 sequence is 14 residues long. Germline V gives CDR1 LNHDA, CDR2 SQIVND (reference sequence). V dropped 6 bases and J dropped 0 bases, with 8 bases sitting between them. The CDR3 is CASSAGTNTGELFF. CDR3 coding DNA: TGTGCCAGTAGCGCGGGGACGAACACCGGGGAGCTGTTTTTT.